This T cell receptor beta chain was captured in a study of cytotoxic CD8 clonotypes in ibrutinib-treated CLL. On the study more broadly: Overall, about 25 responses were partial and 2 complete; following median around 68 months, roughly 14 patients stayed remitted and 12 progressed.

As to this clone: Its antigen is unknown.

The study's findings and limits: The study found baseline clonality above age-matched healthy donors, tracking circulating CD8+ T-cell counts. Public clonotypes showed up rarely, and on treatment they shrank or held steady.

The CDR3 length is 16 residues. Germline CDR1 SGHNT, CDR2 YENEEA. V gave up 5 bases and J gave up 0 bases; unmatched junction bases: 5. Sequenced by immunoSEQ multiplex PCR; TCRdb stores in-frame clones only, minus some. The top ten hold over 10% of the sample, which has about 130,000 clones, around 80% seen once. The sequencing here drew on PBMCs, taken after 12 months of ibrutinib treatment. This receptor was obtained from a human donor with chronic lymphocytic leukemia. The chain joins TRBV11-3 to TRBJ2-2, with 8 bases matching TRBD1. In DNA, the CDR3 is TGTGCCAGCAGCCCACAGGACAGGGCGAACACCGGGGAGCTGTTTTTT. Amino acid sequence: CASSPQDRANTGELFF.